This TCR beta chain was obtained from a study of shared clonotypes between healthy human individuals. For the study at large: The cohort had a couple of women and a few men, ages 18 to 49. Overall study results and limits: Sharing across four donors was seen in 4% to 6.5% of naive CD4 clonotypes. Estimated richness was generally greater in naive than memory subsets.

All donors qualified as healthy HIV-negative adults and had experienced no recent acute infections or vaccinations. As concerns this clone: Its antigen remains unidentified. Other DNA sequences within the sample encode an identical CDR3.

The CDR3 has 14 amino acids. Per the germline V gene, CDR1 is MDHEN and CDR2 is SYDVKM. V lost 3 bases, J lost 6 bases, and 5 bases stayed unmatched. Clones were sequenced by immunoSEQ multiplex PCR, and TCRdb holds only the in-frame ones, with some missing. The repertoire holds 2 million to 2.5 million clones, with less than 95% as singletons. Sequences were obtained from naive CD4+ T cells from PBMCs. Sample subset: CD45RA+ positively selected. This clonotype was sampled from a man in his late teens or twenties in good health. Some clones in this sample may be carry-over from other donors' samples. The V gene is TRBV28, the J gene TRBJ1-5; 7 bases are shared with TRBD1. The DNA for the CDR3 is TGTGCCAGCAGTTTTGACAGGGTGGGTCAGCCCCAGCATTTT. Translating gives CASSFDRVGQPQHF.